This TCR beta chain was sequenced in a study of cytomegalovirus exposure and HLA in healthy donors. Study-wide context: Unique TCR beta sequences numbering 120 million or so came from about 180 million T cells in an earlier analysis.

Findings and caveats of the study: Common viral pathogens seemed, in a later analysis, to connect with several of the most significant clusters. A later analysis, which compared TCR beta chains of equal frequency, found the HLA-associated ones more clonally expanded. In an earlier analysis, in approximately 630 donors, most V segments appeared productive either ~90% or ~30% of the time.

This CDR3 spans 16 amino acids. Germline trimming cut 7 bases from V and 3 bases from J; bases unmatched to any gene: 12. The germline V gene encodes CDR1 SGHAT and CDR2 FQNNGV. Of note for this clone: What it binds is not known.

With 60 Vbeta and 13 Jbeta primers, the PCR was carried out. Produced via immunoSEQ multiplex PCR; TCRdb's table is partial and in-frame only. Of around 160,000 clones listed, roughly four fifths were seen once; the top ten hold less than 3.5%. Sequencing was done on a sample of PBMCs. The TCR originated in a man aged 35-49 years in good health and CMV-seropositive. The rearrangement uses TRBV11-2 and TRBJ2-3, with 8 nucleotides matching TRBD2. The CDR3 loop reads CASNGRLAGITDTQYF. CDR3 sequence (DNA): TGTGCCAGCAACGGACGGTTAGCGGGAATAACAGATACGCAGTATTTT.